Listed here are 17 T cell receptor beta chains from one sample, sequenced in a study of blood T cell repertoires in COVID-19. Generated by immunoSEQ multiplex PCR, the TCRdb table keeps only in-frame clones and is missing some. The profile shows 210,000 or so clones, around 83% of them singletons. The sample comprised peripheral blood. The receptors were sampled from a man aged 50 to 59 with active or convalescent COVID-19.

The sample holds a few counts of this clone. CDR3: CASRLQTSGTLFEQFF. For the CDR3, the DNA is TGTGCCAGTCGACTCCAGACTAGCGGGACTCTCTTTGAGCAGTTCTTC. This rearrangement joins TRBV19 to TRBJ2-1; TRBD2 aligns across 11 bases. The CDR3 runs 16 residues. Per the germline V gene, CDR1 is LNHDA and CDR2 is SQIVND (reference sequence). Losses at the gene ends were 8 bases for V and 9 bases for J; bases not matched to a gene: 15.

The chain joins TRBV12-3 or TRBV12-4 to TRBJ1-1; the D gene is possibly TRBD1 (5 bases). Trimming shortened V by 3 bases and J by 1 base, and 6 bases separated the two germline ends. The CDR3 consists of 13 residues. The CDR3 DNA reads TGTGCCAGCAGTTTCCAGGGGAACACTGAAGCTTTCTTT. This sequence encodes CASSFQGNTEAFF.

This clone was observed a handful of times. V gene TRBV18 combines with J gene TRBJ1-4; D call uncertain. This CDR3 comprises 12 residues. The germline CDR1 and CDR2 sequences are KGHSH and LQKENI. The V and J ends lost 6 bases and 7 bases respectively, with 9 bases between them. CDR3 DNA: TGTGCCAGCTCCCCCGCGGGTGAAAAACTGTTTTTT. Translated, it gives CASSPAGEKLFF.

CDR3 coding DNA: TGTGCCAGCAGCAAACTCGGACAGGGATTTGGGCAGCCCCAGCATTTT. Protein product: CASSKLGQGFGQPQHF. V is TRBV21-1 and J is TRBJ1-5; the table's D call, TRBD1, has no DNA check behind it. TRBV21-1 represents a pseudogene. The CDR3 is made up of 16 amino acids.

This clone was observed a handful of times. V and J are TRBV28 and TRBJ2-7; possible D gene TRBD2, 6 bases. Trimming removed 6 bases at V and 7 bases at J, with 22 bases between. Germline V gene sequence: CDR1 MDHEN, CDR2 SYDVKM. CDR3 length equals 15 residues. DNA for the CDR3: TGTGCCAGCAGGGTGGGCGGGACTCCTCTAAGAGAGCAGTACTTC. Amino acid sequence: CASRVGGTPLREQYF.

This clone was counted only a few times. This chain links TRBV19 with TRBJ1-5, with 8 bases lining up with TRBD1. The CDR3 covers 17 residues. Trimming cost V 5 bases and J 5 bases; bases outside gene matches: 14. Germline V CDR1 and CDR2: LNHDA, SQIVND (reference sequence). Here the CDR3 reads CASSSGTGAGNHQPQHF. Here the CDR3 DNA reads TGTGCCAGTAGTTCCGGGACAGGAGCAGGGAATCATCAGCCCCAGCATTTT.

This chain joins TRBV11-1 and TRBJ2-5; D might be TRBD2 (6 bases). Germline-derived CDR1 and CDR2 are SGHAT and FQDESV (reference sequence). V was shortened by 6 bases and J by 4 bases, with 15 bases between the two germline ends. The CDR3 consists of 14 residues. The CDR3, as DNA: TGTGCCAGCAGGCAGCCGGGACTGAGAGAGACCCAGTACTTC. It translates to CASRQPGLRETQYF.

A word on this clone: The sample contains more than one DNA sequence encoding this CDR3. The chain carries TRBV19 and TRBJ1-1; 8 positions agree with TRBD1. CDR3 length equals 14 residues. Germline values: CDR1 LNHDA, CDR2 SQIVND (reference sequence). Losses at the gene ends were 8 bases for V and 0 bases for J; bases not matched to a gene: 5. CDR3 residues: CASSRDRMNTEAFF. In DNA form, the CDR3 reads TGTGCCAGTTCCCGGGACAGGATGAACACTGAAGCTTTCTTT.

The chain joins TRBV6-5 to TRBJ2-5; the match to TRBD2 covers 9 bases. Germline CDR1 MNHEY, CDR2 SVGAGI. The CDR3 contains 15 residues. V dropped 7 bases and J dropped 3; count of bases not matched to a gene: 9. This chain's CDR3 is CASTGLASPKETQYF. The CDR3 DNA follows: TGTGCCAGCACGGGACTAGCTTCCCCTAAAGAGACCCAGTACTTC.

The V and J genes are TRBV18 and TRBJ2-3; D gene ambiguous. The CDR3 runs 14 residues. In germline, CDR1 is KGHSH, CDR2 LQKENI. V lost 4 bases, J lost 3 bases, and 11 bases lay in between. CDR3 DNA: TGTGCCAGCTCACGATTAATGCGAACAGATACGCAGTATTTT. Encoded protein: CASSRLMRTDTQYF.

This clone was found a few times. The CDR3 region has the DNA TGTGCCAGCACTCTGGGACACTCAAGAGAAGCTTTCTTT. Protein product: CASTLGHSREAFF. V is TRBV2 and J is TRBJ1-1; D is possibly TRBD1 (6 bases). V lost 7 bases and J lost 8, with 17 bases in between. This CDR3 is built from 13 residues. The V gene's germline CDR1 is SNHLY and CDR2 FYNNEI.

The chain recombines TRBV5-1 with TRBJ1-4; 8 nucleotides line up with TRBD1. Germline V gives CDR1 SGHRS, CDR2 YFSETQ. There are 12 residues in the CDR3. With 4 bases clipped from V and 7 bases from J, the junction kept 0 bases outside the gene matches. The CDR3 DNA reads TGCGCCAGCAGCGACAGGGGTGAAAAACTGTTTTTT. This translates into CASSDRGEKLFF. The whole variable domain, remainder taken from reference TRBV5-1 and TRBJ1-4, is KAGVTQTPRYLIKTRGQQVTLSCSPISGHRSVSWYQQTPGQGLQFLFEYFSETQRNKGNFPGRFSGRQFSNSRSEMNVSTLELGDSALYLCASSDRGEKLFFGSGTQLSVL.

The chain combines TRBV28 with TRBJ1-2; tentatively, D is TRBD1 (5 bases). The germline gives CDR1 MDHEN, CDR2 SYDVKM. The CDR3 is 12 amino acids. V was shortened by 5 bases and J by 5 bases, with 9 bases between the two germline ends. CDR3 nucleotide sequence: TGTGCCAGCAGTGCGGACATTTATGGCTACACCTTC. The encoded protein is CASSADIYGYTF.

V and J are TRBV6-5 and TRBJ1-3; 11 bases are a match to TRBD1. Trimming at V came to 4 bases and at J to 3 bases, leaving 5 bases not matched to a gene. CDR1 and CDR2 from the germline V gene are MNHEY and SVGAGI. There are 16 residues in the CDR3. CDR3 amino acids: CASSLTGQGVGNTIYF. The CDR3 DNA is TGTGCCAGCAGTTTGACGGGACAGGGGGTTGGAAACACCATATATTTT.

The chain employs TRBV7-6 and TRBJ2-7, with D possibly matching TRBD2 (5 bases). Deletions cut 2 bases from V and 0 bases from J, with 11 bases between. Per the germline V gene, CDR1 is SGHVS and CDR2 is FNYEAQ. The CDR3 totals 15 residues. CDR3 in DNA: TGTGCCAGCAGCTTAATTAGGACTCTCTCCTACGAGCAGTACTTC. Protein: CASSLIRTLSYEQYF.

CDR3: CASSPPPMAGNGEAFF. The CDR3 coding sequence is TGTGCCAGCAGCCCACCCCCGATGGCAGGGAACGGTGAAGCTTTCTTT. The V and J genes are TRBV9 and TRBJ1-1; maybe TRBD1 (5 bases). Germline loops: CDR1 SGDLS, CDR2 YYNGEE. This CDR3 has 16 residues. The germline V and J ends were trimmed by 4 bases and 7 bases, with 23 bases remaining between them.

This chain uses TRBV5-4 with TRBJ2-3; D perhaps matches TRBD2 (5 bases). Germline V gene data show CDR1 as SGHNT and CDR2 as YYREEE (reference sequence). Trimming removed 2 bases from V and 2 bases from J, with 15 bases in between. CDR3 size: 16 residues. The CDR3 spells CASSFQNGGDTDTQYF. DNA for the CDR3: TGTGCCAGCAGCTTTCAAAACGGAGGCGACACAGATACGCAGTATTTT.